The source of this T cell receptor (beta chain) is a study of cytomegalovirus exposure and HLA in healthy donors. Study summary: Unique TCRs numbering about 87 million, obtained from HLA-typed donors, made up an early data release. Clustering assigned 70% to 90% of the approximately 400 genotyped donors to the Caucasian-associated ancestry cluster.

The sample holds one count of this clone. Its antigen is unidentified. Study results and limitations: Researchers catalogued some 160 TCR beta chains as cytomegalovirus-associated. A prior analysis recorded that most TCR beta V segments were productive about 87% or about 30% of the time.

V was clipped by 3 bases and J by 4 bases; unmatched bases: 7. Per the germline V gene, CDR1 is LNHDA and CDR2 is SQIVND (reference sequence). The CDR3 contains 15 residues. Vbeta (60) and Jbeta (13) primers were used in the PCR. Profiling relied on immunoSEQ multiplex PCR, and the TCRdb table lists in-frame clones only, not all of them. The table has 100,000 to 150,000 clones, roughly 79% seen once. This TCR came from a woman younger than 35 in good health and CMV-seronegative. This chain connects TRBV19 to TRBJ1-2; 8 nucleotides agree with TRBD1. The source material was PBMCs. In DNA, the CDR3 is TGTGCCAGTAGTATGACACAGGGGGTCCGCTATGGCTACACCTTC. Translating gives CASSMTQGVRYGYTF.